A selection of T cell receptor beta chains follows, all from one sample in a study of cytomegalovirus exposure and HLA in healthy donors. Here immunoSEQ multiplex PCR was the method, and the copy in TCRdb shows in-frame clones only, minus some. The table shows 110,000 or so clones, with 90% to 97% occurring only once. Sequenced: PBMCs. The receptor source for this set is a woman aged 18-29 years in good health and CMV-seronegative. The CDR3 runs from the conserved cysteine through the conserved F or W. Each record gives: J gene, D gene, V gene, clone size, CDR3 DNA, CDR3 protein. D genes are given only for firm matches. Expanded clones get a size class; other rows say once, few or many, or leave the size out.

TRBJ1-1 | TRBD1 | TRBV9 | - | TGTGCCAGCAGCGGGAGGACAGGCTTAAACACTGAAGCTTTCTTT | CASSGRTGLNTEAFF
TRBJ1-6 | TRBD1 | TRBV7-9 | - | TGTGCCAGCAGCACGCCGGGACAGGGACGTTCCTCCTATAATTCACCCCTCCACTTT | CASSTPGQGRSSYNSPLHF
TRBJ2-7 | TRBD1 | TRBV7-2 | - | TGTGCCAGTCAACAGGGGGCGCTTTGGGACGAGCAGTACTTC | CASQQGALWDEQYF
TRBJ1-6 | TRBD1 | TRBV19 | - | TGTGCCAGTAGACAGGGGTATTCACCCCTCCACTTT | CASRQGYSPLHF
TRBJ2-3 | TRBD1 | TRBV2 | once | TGTGCCAGCAGCCCTAGGGGGCTCGCAGATACGCAGTATTTT | CASSPRGLADTQYF
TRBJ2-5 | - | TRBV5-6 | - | TGTGCCAGCAGCCTCAAATCGGGGGAAGAGACCCAGTACTTC | CASSLKSGEETQYF
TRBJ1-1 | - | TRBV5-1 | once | TGCGCCAGCAGCTTACAGGCCGGGGGCACTGAAGCTTTCTTT | CASSLQAGGTEAFF
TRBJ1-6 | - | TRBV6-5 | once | TGTGCCAGCAGTTACTCGAACAAGGGGCGTTCACCCCTCCACTTT | CASSYSNKGRSPLHF
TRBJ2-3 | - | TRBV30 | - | TGTGCCTGGAGTGTACAGTCCAAATTTATTGATACGCAGTATTTT | CAWSVQSKFIDTQYF
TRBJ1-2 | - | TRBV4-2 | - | TGTGCCAGCAGCCATACGAGGGAGAGGAGAGGCTACACCTTC | CASSHTRERRGYTF
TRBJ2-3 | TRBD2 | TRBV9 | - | TGTGCCAGCAGCAAAGGACTAGCCGGAGATACGCAGTATTTT | CASSKGLAGDTQYF